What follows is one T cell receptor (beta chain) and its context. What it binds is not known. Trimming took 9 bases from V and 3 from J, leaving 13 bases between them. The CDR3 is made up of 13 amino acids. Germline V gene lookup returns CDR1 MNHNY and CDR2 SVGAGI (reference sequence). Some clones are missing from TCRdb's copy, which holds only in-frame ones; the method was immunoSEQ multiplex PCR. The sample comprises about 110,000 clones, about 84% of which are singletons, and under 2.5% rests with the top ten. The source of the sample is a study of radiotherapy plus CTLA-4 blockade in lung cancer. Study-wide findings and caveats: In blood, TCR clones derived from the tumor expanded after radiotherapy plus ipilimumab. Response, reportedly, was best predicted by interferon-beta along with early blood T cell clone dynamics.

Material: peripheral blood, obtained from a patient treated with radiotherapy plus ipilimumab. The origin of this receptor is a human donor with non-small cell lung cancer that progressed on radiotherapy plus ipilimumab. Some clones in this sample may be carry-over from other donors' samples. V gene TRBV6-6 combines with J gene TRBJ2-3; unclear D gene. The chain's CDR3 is CASGVRDTDTQYF. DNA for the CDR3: TGTGCCAGTGGCGTAAGGGATACAGATACGCAGTATTTT.